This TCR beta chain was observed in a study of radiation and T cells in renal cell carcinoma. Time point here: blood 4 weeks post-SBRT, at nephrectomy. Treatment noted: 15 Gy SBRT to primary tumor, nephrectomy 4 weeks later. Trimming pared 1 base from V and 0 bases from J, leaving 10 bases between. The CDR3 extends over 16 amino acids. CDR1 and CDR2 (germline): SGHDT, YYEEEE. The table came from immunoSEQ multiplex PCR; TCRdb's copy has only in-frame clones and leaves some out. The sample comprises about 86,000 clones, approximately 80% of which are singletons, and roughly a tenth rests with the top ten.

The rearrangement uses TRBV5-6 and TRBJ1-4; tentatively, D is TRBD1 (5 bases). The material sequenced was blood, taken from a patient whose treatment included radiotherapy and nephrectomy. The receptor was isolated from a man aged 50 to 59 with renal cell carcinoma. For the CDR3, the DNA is TGTGCCAGCAGCTTGTTCCAGGGCGCAACTAATGAAAAACTGTTTTTT. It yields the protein CASSLFQGATNEKLFF.